This is a list of T cell receptor beta chains from one sample in a study of T cells after somatic rescue of genetic block. Assay: immunoSEQ multiplex PCR; the TCRdb copy retains only in-frame clones and omits some. The sample comprises approximately 88,000 clones, 90% of which are singletons, and roughly 1.7% rests with the top ten. What was sequenced was peripheral blood mononuclear cells (PBMCs). The receptors were sampled from a woman in her late teens or twenties. Each CDR3 is given with its conserved first and last residue. Fields, in order: CDR3 protein, CDR3 DNA, J gene, V gene, clone size, D gene. D genes are given only for firm matches. The listing skips clone size in some rows; elsewhere it reads once, few, many or a size class.

cdr3_aa: CASQGTGNQPQHF; cdr3_nt: TGTGCTAGTCAGGGGACGGGCAATCAGCCCCAGCATTTT; j_call: TRBJ1-5; v_call: TRBV12-5; clone_size: NA; d_call: NA
cdr3_aa: CAIMRVTGANVLTF; cdr3_nt: TGTGCCATCATGAGGGTTACTGGGGCCAACGTCCTGACTTTC; j_call: TRBJ2-6; v_call: TRBV10-3; clone_size: NA; d_call: NA
cdr3_aa: CASSPRDYYNEQFF; cdr3_nt: TGTGCCAGCTCACCCCGGGACTACTACAATGAGCAGTTCTTC; j_call: TRBJ2-1; v_call: TRBV18; clone_size: NA; d_call: TRBD2
cdr3_aa: CASSPPGQVIAGELFF; cdr3_nt: TGTGCCAGCTCACCACCGGGGCAGGTAATCGCCGGGGAGCTGTTTTTT; j_call: TRBJ2-2; v_call: TRBV18; clone_size: NA; d_call: NA
cdr3_aa: CASSRGGSTDTQYF; cdr3_nt: TGCGCCAGCAGCAGGGGGGGCAGCACAGATACGCAGTATTTT; j_call: TRBJ2-3; v_call: TRBV5-1; clone_size: NA; d_call: NA
cdr3_aa: CATSREVGTNYGYTF; cdr3_nt: TGTGCCACCAGCAGAGAGGTCGGGACCAACTATGGCTACACCTTC; j_call: TRBJ1-2; v_call: TRBV15; clone_size: NA; d_call: NA
cdr3_aa: CASSRSGQSYGYTF; cdr3_nt: TGTGCCAGCAGTCGGTCCGGGCAGTCTTATGGCTACACCTTC; j_call: TRBJ1-2; v_call: TRBV7-9; clone_size: NA; d_call: NA
cdr3_aa: CAISEGQANEQFF; cdr3_nt: TGTGCCATCAGTGAGGGGCAGGCGAATGAGCAGTTCTTC; j_call: TRBJ2-1; v_call: TRBV10-3; clone_size: NA; d_call: NA
cdr3_aa: CASSIVVQQPQHF; cdr3_nt: TGTGCCAGTAGTATTGTCGTTCAGCAGCCCCAGCATTTT; j_call: TRBJ1-5; v_call: TRBV19; clone_size: NA; d_call: NA
cdr3_aa: CASSPMSWETQYF; cdr3_nt: TGTGCCAGCAGCCCGATGTCGTGGGAGACCCAGTACTTC; j_call: TRBJ2-5; v_call: TRBV11-2; clone_size: NA; d_call: NA
cdr3_aa: CASSPWTSGGAQYF; cdr3_nt: TGTGCCAGCAGCCCGTGGACTAGCGGAGGGGCCCAGTACTTC; j_call: TRBJ2-5; v_call: TRBV5-4; clone_size: NA; d_call: TRBD2
cdr3_aa: CASIWTSSDTQYF; cdr3_nt: TGTGCCAGCATATGGACTAGCTCGGATACGCAGTATTTT; j_call: TRBJ2-3; v_call: TRBV6-4; clone_size: NA; d_call: TRBD2
cdr3_aa: CASSTPLSSYNEQFF; cdr3_nt: TGTGCCAGCAGTACTCCACTGAGCTCCTACAATGAGCAGTTCTTC; j_call: TRBJ2-1; v_call: TRBV4-2; clone_size: NA; d_call: NA
cdr3_aa: CASSLEQNTEAFF; cdr3_nt: TGCGCCAGCAGCTTGGAACAGAACACTGAAGCTTTCTTT; j_call: TRBJ1-1; v_call: TRBV5-1; clone_size: NA; d_call: NA
cdr3_aa: CASSLDLGGTRQETQYF; cdr3_nt: TGTGCCAGCAGCTTAGATCTAGGGGGAACCCGCCAAGAGACCCAGTACTTC; j_call: TRBJ2-5; v_call: TRBV11-3; clone_size: NA; d_call: NA
cdr3_aa: CASSLYQVSGSRKFF; cdr3_nt: TGTGCCAGCAGCTTATACCAGGTGAGCGGGAGTCGGAAGTTCTTC; j_call: TRBJ2-1; v_call: TRBV13; clone_size: once; d_call: TRBD2
cdr3_aa: CASSPLERERFVEQFF; cdr3_nt: TGTGCCAGCAGCCCCTTGGAGAGGGAGCGGTTTGTTGAGCAGTTCTTC; j_call: TRBJ2-1; v_call: TRBV7-9; clone_size: NA; d_call: NA
cdr3_aa: CASSLYTGDYGYTF; cdr3_nt: TGTGCCAGCAGTTTATATACAGGGGACTATGGCTACACCTTC; j_call: TRBJ1-2; v_call: TRBV27; clone_size: NA; d_call: TRBD1
cdr3_aa: CASSEQGGGTDTQYF; cdr3_nt: TGTGCCAGCAGTGAACAGGGTGGAGGCACAGATACGCAGTATTTT; j_call: TRBJ2-3; v_call: TRBV6-4; clone_size: few; d_call: NA
cdr3_aa: CAISDLRGATIYF; cdr3_nt: TGTGCCATCAGTGACCTCCGGGGGGCGACCATATATTTT; j_call: TRBJ1-3; v_call: TRBV10-3; clone_size: NA; d_call: NA
cdr3_aa: CASSEIRGTEAFF; cdr3_nt: TGTGCCAGCAGTGAAATCAGGGGAACTGAAGCTTTCTTT; j_call: TRBJ1-1; v_call: TRBV2; clone_size: NA; d_call: NA
cdr3_aa: CASSYGEGYTF; cdr3_nt: TGTGCCAGCAGCTATGGGGAGGGCTACACCTTC; j_call: TRBJ1-2; v_call: TRBV6-6; clone_size: NA; d_call: NA
cdr3_aa: CASSPVDTGELFF; cdr3_nt: TGTGCCAGCAGTCCCGTGGACACCGGGGAGCTGTTTTTT; j_call: TRBJ2-2; v_call: TRBV6-4; clone_size: NA; d_call: NA
cdr3_aa: CASSPFQGLETDTQYF; cdr3_nt: TGTGCCAGCAGCCCATTCCAGGGGCTAGAGACAGATACGCAGTATTTT; j_call: TRBJ2-3; v_call: TRBV7-6; clone_size: once; d_call: NA
cdr3_aa: CASTPGRQETQYF; cdr3_nt: TGTGCCAGCACTCCCGGGCGGCAAGAGACCCAGTACTTC; j_call: TRBJ2-5; v_call: TRBV28; clone_size: NA; d_call: NA
cdr3_aa: CASSMTGLAGGMNEQFF; cdr3_nt: TGTGCCAGTAGTATGACGGGACTAGCGGGAGGTATGAATGAGCAGTTCTTC; j_call: TRBJ2-1; v_call: TRBV19; clone_size: NA; d_call: TRBD2
cdr3_aa: CAISESILNSPLHF; cdr3_nt: TGTGCCATCAGTGAGTCGATACTTAATTCACCCCTCCACTTT; j_call: TRBJ1-6; v_call: TRBV10-3; clone_size: NA; d_call: NA
cdr3_aa: CASSLVGRQFF; cdr3_nt: TGTGCCAGCAGCTTGGTAGGCCGTCAGTTCTTC; j_call: TRBJ2-1; v_call: TRBV5-6; clone_size: NA; d_call: NA
cdr3_aa: CASSEGAGGLYEQYF; cdr3_nt: TGTGCCAGCAGTGAGGGGGCAGGGGGCCTCTACGAGCAGTACTTC; j_call: TRBJ2-7; v_call: TRBV28; clone_size: NA; d_call: TRBD1
cdr3_aa: CASSLGHTDTQYF; cdr3_nt: TGTGCCAGCAGCTTGGGCCACACAGATACGCAGTATTTT; j_call: TRBJ2-3; v_call: TRBV5-4; clone_size: NA; d_call: NA
cdr3_aa: CSVWTGSVYEQYF; cdr3_nt: TGCAGCGTGTGGACAGGGTCAGTCTACGAGCAGTACTTC; j_call: TRBJ2-7; v_call: TRBV29-1; clone_size: few; d_call: TRBD1
cdr3_aa: CASSQGRDRGGDTQYF; cdr3_nt: TGTGCCAGCAGCCAAGGGAGGGACAGGGGAGGGGATACGCAGTATTTT; j_call: TRBJ2-3; v_call: TRBV4-2; clone_size: NA; d_call: TRBD1
cdr3_aa: CSVVQGADTQYF; cdr3_nt: TGCAGCGTTGTGCAGGGGGCAGATACGCAGTATTTT; j_call: TRBJ2-3; v_call: TRBV29-1; clone_size: NA; d_call: TRBD1
cdr3_aa: CASNPGTSGRAEQFF; cdr3_nt: TGTGCCAGTAACCCCGGGACTAGCGGGAGGGCCGAGCAGTTCTTC; j_call: TRBJ2-1; v_call: TRBV19; clone_size: NA; d_call: TRBD2
cdr3_aa: CASSQETGQGVYPNTGELFF; cdr3_nt: TGTGCCAGCAGCCAAGAGACGGGGCAGGGGGTCTACCCAAACACCGGGGAGCTGTTTTTT; j_call: TRBJ2-2; v_call: TRBV14; clone_size: NA; d_call: TRBD1
cdr3_aa: CASSYLSPTGKEVQQYF; cdr3_nt: TGTGCCAGCAGTTACTTATCTCCGACAGGGAAAGAAGTTCAGCAGTACTTC; j_call: TRBJ2-7; v_call: TRBV27; clone_size: NA; d_call: TRBD1
cdr3_aa: CASSLGQHNEQFF; cdr3_nt: TGTGCCAGCAGTTTGGGACAGCACAATGAGCAGTTCTTC; j_call: TRBJ2-1; v_call: TRBV27; clone_size: NA; d_call: TRBD1
cdr3_aa: CASSAPGQGAARYEQYF; cdr3_nt: TGTGCCAGCAGCGCCCCGGGACAGGGGGCCGCCCGGTACGAGCAGTACTTC; j_call: TRBJ2-7; v_call: TRBV7-8; clone_size: NA; d_call: TRBD1
cdr3_aa: CASSRGQWTGYTF; cdr3_nt: TGTGCCAGCAGCCGGGGACAGTGGACGGGCTACACCTTC; j_call: TRBJ1-2; v_call: TRBV9; clone_size: NA; d_call: TRBD1
cdr3_aa: CASSQDPGVPLYNEQFF; cdr3_nt: TGTGCCAGCAGCCAAGATCCCGGGGTGCCTCTCTACAATGAGCAGTTCTTC; j_call: TRBJ2-1; v_call: TRBV14; clone_size: once; d_call: NA